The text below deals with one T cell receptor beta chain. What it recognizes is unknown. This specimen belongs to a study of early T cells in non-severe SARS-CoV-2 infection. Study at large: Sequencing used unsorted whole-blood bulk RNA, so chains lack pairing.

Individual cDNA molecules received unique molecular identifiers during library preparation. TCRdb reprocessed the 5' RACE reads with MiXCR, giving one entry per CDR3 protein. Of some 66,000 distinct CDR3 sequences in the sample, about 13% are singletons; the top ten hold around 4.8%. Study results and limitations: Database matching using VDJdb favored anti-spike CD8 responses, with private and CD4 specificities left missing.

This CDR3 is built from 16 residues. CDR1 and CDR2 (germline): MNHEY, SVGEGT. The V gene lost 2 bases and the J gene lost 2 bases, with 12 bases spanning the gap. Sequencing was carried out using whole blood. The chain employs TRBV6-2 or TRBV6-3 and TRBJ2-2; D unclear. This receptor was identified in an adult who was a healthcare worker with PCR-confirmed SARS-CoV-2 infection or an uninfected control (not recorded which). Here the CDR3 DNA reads TGTGCCAGCAGTTACGGACGGCGACCAAACACCGGGGAGCTGTTTTTT. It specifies CASSYGRRPNTGELFF.